This T cell receptor (beta chain) is from a study of shared clonotypes between healthy human individuals. Study findings and constraints: Sequencing depth was predicted to influence how clonotypes are shared among donors. Only blood underwent sampling, and tissue repertoires likely differ. Non-shared clonotypes had lower generation probabilities than clonotypes shared by all four sorted-subset donors.

Notes on this clone: Its antigen remains unidentified.

CD45RO negativity and positive selection for CCR7 defined naive CD8 cells, a population that excluded terminally differentiated effector memory CD45RA+ cells. TCRdb's table, derived via immunoSEQ multiplex PCR, lists solely in-frame clones and lacks some. This table has under 1 million clones, 96% appearing once. Germline V gene sequence: CDR1 SGHTA, CDR2 FQGNSA. The CDR3 is 12 amino acids. The ends were cut back, 5 bases at V and 13 bases at J, with 15 bases in the middle. The material sequenced was naive CD8+ T cells sorted from blood. The chain carries TRBV7-2 and TRBJ1-5; D not resolved. The sequence derives from a young man in good health. CDR3 coding DNA: TGTGCCAGCAGCGACCCCGGGGATTTGCAGCATTTT. This translates into CASSDPGDLQHF.